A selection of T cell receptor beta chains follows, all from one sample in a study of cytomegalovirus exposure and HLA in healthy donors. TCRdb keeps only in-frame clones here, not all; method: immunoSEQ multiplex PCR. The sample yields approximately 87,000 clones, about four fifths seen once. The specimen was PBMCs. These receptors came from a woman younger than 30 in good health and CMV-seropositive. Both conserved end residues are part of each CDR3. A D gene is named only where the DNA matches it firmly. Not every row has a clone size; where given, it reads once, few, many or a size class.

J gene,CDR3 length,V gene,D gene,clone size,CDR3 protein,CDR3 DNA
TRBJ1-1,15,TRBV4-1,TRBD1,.,CASSLRTGENTEAFF,TGCGCCAGCAGCCTACGGACAGGGGAGAACACTGAAGCTTTCTTT
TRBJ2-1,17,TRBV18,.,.,CASSPRLAGALYNEQFF,TGTGCCAGCTCACCTCGACTGGCGGGGGCCCTCTACAATGAGCAGTTCTTC
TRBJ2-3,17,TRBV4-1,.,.,CASSQGETAGWGDTQYF,TGCGCCAGCAGCCAAGGGGAGACGGCGGGGTGGGGAGATACGCAGTATTTT
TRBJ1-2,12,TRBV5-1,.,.,CASSLSNGGYTF,TGCGCCAGCAGCTTGTCCAACGGGGGCTACACCTTC
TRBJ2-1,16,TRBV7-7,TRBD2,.,CASSLSKWEGGNEQFF,TGTGCTAGCAGCTTGTCAAAATGGGAGGGAGGCAATGAGCAGTTCTTC
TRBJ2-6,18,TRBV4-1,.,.,CASSQDSGPIIGANVLTF,TGCGCCAGCAGCCAAGATAGCGGCCCTATCATCGGGGCCAACGTCCTGACTTTC
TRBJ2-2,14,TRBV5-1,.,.,CASSLDLTTGELFF,TGCGCCAGCAGCTTGGATCTAACCACCGGGGAGCTGTTTTTT
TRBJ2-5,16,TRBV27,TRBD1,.,CASSSIETGRQETQYF,TGTGCCAGCAGCTCTATCGAGACAGGGAGACAAGAGACCCAGTACTTC
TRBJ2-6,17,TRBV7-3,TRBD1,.,CASSSGTGGAGANVLTF,TGTGCCAGCAGCTCCGGGACAGGGGGCGCTGGGGCCAACGTCCTGACTTTC
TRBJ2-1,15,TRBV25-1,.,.,CASSRGGSSYNEQFF,TGTGCCAGCAGTAGAGGGGGAAGCTCCTACAATGAGCAGTTCTTC
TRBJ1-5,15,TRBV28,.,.,CASSLWANSNQPQHF,TGTGCCAGCAGTTTATGGGCCAATAGCAATCAGCCCCAGCATTTT
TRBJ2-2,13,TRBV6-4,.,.,CASSDTGTGELFF,TGTGCCAGCAGTGACACGGGGACCGGGGAGCTGTTTTTT
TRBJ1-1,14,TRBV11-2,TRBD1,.,CASSKEQGRTEAFF,TGTGCCAGCAGCAAAGAACAGGGGAGGACTGAAGCTTTCTTT
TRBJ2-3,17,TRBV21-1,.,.,CASSKRGLAEGTDTQYF,TGTGCCAGCAGCAAAAGGGGACTAGCAGAGGGCACAGATACGCAGTATTTT
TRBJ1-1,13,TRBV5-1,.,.,CASTTAGNTEAFF,TGCGCCAGCACCACCGCAGGGAACACTGAAGCTTTCTTT
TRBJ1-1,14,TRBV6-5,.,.,CASSPRPVNTEAFF,TGTGCCAGCAGTCCCCGTCCGGTGAACACTGAAGCTTTCTTT
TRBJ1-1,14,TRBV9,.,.,CASSVVGGNTEAFF,TGTGCCAGCAGCGTAGTGGGAGGGAACACTGAAGCTTTCTTT
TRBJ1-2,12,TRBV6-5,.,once,CASRSTGYGYTF,TGTGCCAGCAGATCAACAGGGTATGGCTACACCTTC
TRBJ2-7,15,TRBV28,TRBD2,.,CASSPGAGEGYEQYF,TGTGCCAGCAGTCCCGGGGCGGGGGAAGGCTACGAGCAGTACTTC
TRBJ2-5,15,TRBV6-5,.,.,CASSSTPGTEETQYF,TGTGCCAGCAGCAGCACACCCGGAACAGAGGAGACCCAGTACTTC
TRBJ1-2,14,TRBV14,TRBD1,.,CASSQWDRDYGYTF,TGTGCCAGCAGCCAGTGGGACAGGGACTATGGCTACACCTTC
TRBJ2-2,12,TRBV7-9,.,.,CASSIQTGELFF,TGTGCCAGCAGCATCCAAACCGGGGAGCTGTTTTTT